This T cell receptor beta chain was retrieved from a study of blood T cell repertoires in COVID-19. For the study at large: Samples representing acute and convalescent COVID-19 were sourced from the United States, Italy and Spain.

Profiling relied on immunoSEQ multiplex PCR, and the TCRdb table lists in-frame clones only, not all of them. The table lists 150,000 or so clones, about 80% of them singletons. CDR3 length: 13 residues. Trimming stripped 4 bases from V and 0 bases from J, with 6 bases between. Germline CDR1 reads SGHTA; CDR2 reads FQGNSA. About this clone itself: The sample carries other DNA sequences with the same CDR3.

The TCR sequence derives from a woman of 80 years or more with acute or convalescent COVID-19. Specimen: peripheral blood. V and J are TRBV7-2 and TRBJ1-1; maybe TRBD1 (5 bases). This chain's CDR3 is CASSSGVNTEAFF. In DNA form, the CDR3 reads TGTGCCAGCAGCTCGGGGGTGAACACTGAAGCTTTCTTT.